These 5 T cell receptor beta chains were sequenced from one sample in a study of identifying expanded T cells in peripheral blood (dated by TCRdb to the late 2010s). Library preparation used the immunoSEQ multiplex PCR assay. TCRdb carries this immuneACCESS record with in-frame sequences only. Its versions omit some clonotypes, under half of them owing to an unresolved V gene in the studies checked, with the rest unexplained. This sample comprises around 50,000 clones, around 90% of them detected only once. Of the sample, 3% to 4% is held by the ten largest clones. The source material was blood. Receptors were obtained from a person aged 18 to 75 in good health.

V gene TRBV20-1 combines with J gene TRBJ2-5; 7 bases fit TRBD2. Unmatched junction bases numbered 8, after V lost 5 bases and J lost 11 bases. Germline CDR1 reads DFQATT; CDR2 reads SNEGSKA (reference sequence). CDR3 size: 11 residues. CDR3 in DNA: TGCAGTGCTGACCTAGCGGAAATTCAGTACTTC. Translation gives CSADLAEIQYF.

The chain recombines TRBV5-1 with TRBJ2-7; D is perhaps TRBD1 or TRBD2 (5 bases each). CDR1 and CDR2 from the germline V gene are SGHRS and YFSETQ. This CDR3 has 14 residues. Trimming took off 5 bases at V and 3 bases at J, with 15 bases between the two ends. The CDR3 DNA reads TGCGCCAGCAGAAGCTGGGGGTCTGACTACGAGCAGTACTTC. Residues: CASRSWGSDYEQYF.

The chain has TRBV7-2 and TRBJ2-5; TRBD2 is a possible D gene (6 bases). The CDR3 sequence is 15 residues long. The germline V and J ends were trimmed by 8 bases and 4 bases, with 20 bases remaining between them. Per germline, CDR1 SGHTA and CDR2 FQGNSA. CDR3 bases: TGTGCCAGCGGCCTTTTAGCGGCCCTCCCAGAGACCCAGTACTTC. This codes for CASGLLAALPETQYF.

The chain employs TRBV29-1 and TRBJ2-1; no definite D call. Germline V gene lookup returns CDR1 SQVTM and CDR2 ANQGSEA. V gave up 7 bases and J gave up 7 bases, with 11 bases separating them. There are 11 residues in the CDR3. The CDR3 coding sequence is TGCAGCGGCTGGGCGGTAAATGAGCAGTTCTTC. It specifies CSGWAVNEQFF.

The chain has TRBV28 and TRBJ2-7; 10 bases are shared with TRBD2. The CDR3 contains 17 residues. V trimming: 1 base; J trimming: 2 bases; junction bases outside the gene matches: 8. Per the germline V gene, CDR1 is MDHEN and CDR2 is SYDVKM. The CDR3 bases are TGTGCCAGCAGTTTATACACTAGCGGGAAAACCGCCTACGAGCAGTACTTC. This sequence encodes CASSLYTSGKTAYEQYF. Drawing the rest from reference TRBV28 and TRBJ2-7, the complete variable domain is DVKVTQSSRYLVKRTGEKVFLECVQDMDHENMFWYRQDPGLGLRLIYFSYDVKMKEKGDIPEGYSVSREKKERFSLILESASTNQTSMYLCASSLYTSGKTAYEQYFGPGTRLTVT.